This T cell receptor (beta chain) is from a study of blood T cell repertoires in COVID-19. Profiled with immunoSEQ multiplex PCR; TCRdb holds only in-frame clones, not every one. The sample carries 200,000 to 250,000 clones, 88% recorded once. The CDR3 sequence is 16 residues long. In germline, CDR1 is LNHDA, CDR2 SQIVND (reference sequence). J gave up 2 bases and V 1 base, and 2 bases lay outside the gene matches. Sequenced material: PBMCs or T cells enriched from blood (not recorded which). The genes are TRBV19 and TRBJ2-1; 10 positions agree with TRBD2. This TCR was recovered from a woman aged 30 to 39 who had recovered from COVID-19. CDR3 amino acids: CASSIGLAGAYNEQFF. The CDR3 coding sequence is TGTGCCAGTAGTATAGGTCTAGCGGGAGCCTACAATGAGCAGTTCTTC.